This T cell receptor beta chain was identified during a study of blood T cell repertoires in COVID-19. As handled by the study authors: Estimates of nucleated cell counts were drawn from the amplification of reference gene primers. Generated by immunoSEQ multiplex PCR, the TCRdb table keeps only in-frame clones and is missing some. V and J calls plus clone size are reproduced from that table; the DNA served to infer D and trimming. The table lists 84,000 or so clones, around 92% of them singletons. The CDR3 length is 14 residues. Per germline, CDR1 LGHDT and CDR2 YNNKEL (reference sequence). Trimming took 4 bases from V and 4 from J, leaving 12 bases between them.

The TCR comes from a woman aged 60 to 75 with active COVID-19. The source material was peripheral blood. The J gene is TRBJ2-3, the V gene TRBV3-1 (or the pseudogene TRBV3-2), with D unclear. CDR3 sequence (DNA): TGTGCCAGCAGCCCCGGTACTGGAGCAGATACGCAGTATTTT. Its translation is CASSPGTGADTQYF.